The 4 T cell receptor beta chains below were found in one sample sequenced in a study of cytomegalovirus exposure and HLA in healthy donors. With 60 Vbeta and 13 Jbeta primers, the PCR was carried out. Profiled with immunoSEQ multiplex PCR; TCRdb holds only in-frame clones, not every one. The sample shows 90,000 to 110,000 clones, 80% to 85% of them seen only once. Sequenced sample: PBMCs. These receptors were collected from a man aged 30 to 45 in good health and CMV-seropositive.

This rearrangement joins TRBV27 to TRBJ2-1, with TRBD2 identical over 11 bases. Germline CDR1 is MNHEY and CDR2 is SMNVEV (reference sequence). J was trimmed by 1 base and V by 6 bases; bases with no gene match: 8. The length of the CDR3 is 17 residues. In DNA, the CDR3 is TGTGCCAGCAGCCTAGGGCTAGCGGGGGGTTCCTACAATGAGCAGTTCTTC. Amino acid sequence: CASSLGLAGGSYNEQFF.

Worth noting for this clone: Other nucleotide sequences in the sample specify the same CDR3. This sequence joins TRBV6-1 and TRBJ2-7; D remains unclear. V lost 3 bases, J lost 4 bases, and 7 bases lay in between. The V gene's germline CDR1 is MNHNS and CDR2 SASEGT. The CDR3 is 12 residues long. CDR3 sequence reads: CASSDRGYEQYF. CDR3 bases: TGTGCCAGCAGTGATCGAGGTTACGAGCAGTACTTC.

The J gene is TRBJ2-1, the V gene TRBV5-4; D is possibly TRBD2 (7 bases). The V gene's germline CDR1 is SGHNT and CDR2 YYREEE (reference sequence). The germline V and J ends were trimmed by 4 bases and 4 bases, with 18 bases remaining between them. This CDR3 spans 16 amino acids. CDR3 residues: CASSPKGGTTYNEQFF. For the CDR3, the DNA is TGTGCCAGCAGCCCAAAGGGGGGGACTACTTACAATGAGCAGTTCTTC. Using reference TRBV5-4 and TRBJ2-1 for the parts outside the CDR3, the full variable domain is ETGVTQSPTHLIKTRGQQVTLRCSSQSGHNTVSWYQQALGQGPQFIFQYYREEENGRGNFPPRFSGLQFPNYSSELNVNALELDDSALYLCASSPKGGTTYNEQFFGPGTRLTVL.

The chain employs TRBV7-3 and TRBJ2-7; maybe TRBD1 (6 bases). Germline V gene lookup returns CDR1 SGHTA and CDR2 FQGTGA. Trimming stripped 2 bases from V and 6 bases from J, with 23 bases between. The CDR3 loop spans 17 amino acids. CDR3 DNA: TGTGCCAGCAGCTTACAGGGGCCTAAACCTATGCCTCTCGAGCAGTACTTC. This sequence encodes CASSLQGPKPMPLEQYF.